Each of the 24 T cell receptor beta chains below was sequenced from the same sample in a study of blood T cell repertoires in COVID-19. Repertoires were generated with immunoSEQ multiplex PCR, while TCRdb's copy carries only in-frame clones and drops some. The repertoire includes more than 150,000 clones, about nine tenths of them detected once, and 20% to 25% sits in the top ten. Specimen: peripheral blood. Receptors were obtained from a man in his 70s with active or convalescent COVID-19.

The gene calls are TRBV9 and TRBJ1-6; D call uncertain. This CDR3 is built from 16 residues. Germline V lookup: CDR1 SGDLS, CDR2 YYNGEE. The V end lost 0 bases, the J end lost 3 bases, and 10 bases lay between the germline ends. CDR3 amino acids: CASSVASSGYNSPLHF. CDR3 bases: TGTGCCAGCAGCGTAGCTAGTTCCGGCTATAATTCACCCCTCCACTTT.

CDR3 in DNA: TGTGCCAGTAGTATAGCGGGACAGGGGGGATCCTACGAGCAGTACTTC. This encodes CASSIAGQGGSYEQYF. The chain employs TRBV19 and TRBJ2-7; TRBD1 matches at 11 bases. CDR3 length equals 16 residues. The V gene end was trimmed by 1 base and the J gene end by 1 base; junction bases not matched to a gene: 3. Per germline, CDR1 LNHDA and CDR2 SQIVND (reference sequence).

This clone was observed a handful of times. The CDR3 DNA follows: TGTGCCAGCAGCGCGAGTACCGGGGAGCTGTTTTTT. Its protein product is CASSASTGELFF. The gene calls are TRBV7-3 and TRBJ2-2, with D unresolved. V shed 5 bases and J shed 5 bases, with 6 bases lying between them. This CDR3 region has 12 residues. The germline CDR1 and CDR2 sequences are SGHTA and FQGTGA.

V usage is TRBV19 and J usage is TRBJ1-5; unclear D gene. The V end was cut by 5 bases, the J end by 4 bases, with 18 bases between. The CDR3 extends over 16 amino acids. Germline V CDR1 and CDR2: LNHDA, SQIVND (reference sequence). The CDR3 reads CASSPLEQLGNQPQHF. The CDR3 DNA reads TGTGCCAGTAGTCCCCTGGAACAGTTGGGTAATCAGCCCCAGCATTTT.

V is TRBV12-3 or TRBV12-4 and J is TRBJ1-1, with D possibly being TRBD1 (5 bases). V shed 5 bases and J shed 4 bases, with 8 bases lying between them. This CDR3 region has 12 residues. This chain's CDR3 is CASSRRGTEAFF. The CDR3 nucleotides read TGTGCCAGCAGTAGGAGGGGCACTGAAGCTTTCTTT.

The chain combines TRBV7-2 with TRBJ1-6; TRBD1 aligns across 8 bases. Germline V lookup: CDR1 SGHTA, CDR2 FQGNSA. The V gene end was trimmed by 5 bases and the J gene end by 10 bases; junction bases not matched to a gene: 13. This CDR3 spans 16 amino acids. The CDR3 spells CASSPTRTGIRSPLHF. CDR3 DNA: TGTGCCAGCAGCCCAACTAGGACAGGGATAAGATCACCCCTCCACTTT.

This chain joins TRBV4-1 and TRBJ2-2, with TRBD1 matching over 10 bases. The CDR3 has 18 residues. Germline V gene sequence: CDR1 MGHRA, CDR2 YSYEKL. V shed 0 bases and J 5 bases; nucleotides not matched to a gene: 9. The CDR3 reads CASSQDRGTGVRTGELFF. The CDR3 DNA reads as TGCGCCAGCAGCCAAGATAGGGGGACAGGGGTACGGACCGGGGAGCTGTTTTTT.

The rearrangement uses TRBV28 and TRBJ2-1; the D gene is possibly TRBD2 (5 bases). This CDR3 is built from 14 residues. The V and J ends lost 6 bases and 9 bases respectively, with 18 bases between them. The germline V gene has CDR1 MDHEN and CDR2 SYDVKM. CDR3: CASRVPGLRGEQFF. The CDR3 DNA is TGTGCCAGCAGGGTCCCCGGACTGCGCGGTGAGCAGTTCTTC.

The chain recombines TRBV6-5 with TRBJ2-7; a weak D match, TRBD2 (5 bases). Trimming took 6 bases from V and 3 from J, leaving 9 bases between them. The CDR3 contains 12 residues. The germline V gene encodes CDR1 MNHEY and CDR2 SVGAGI. In DNA, the CDR3 is TGTGCCAGCAGCCCCGCGGGCTACGAGCAGTACTTC. It yields the protein CASSPAGYEQYF.

This chain uses TRBV4-1 with TRBJ1-2; D possibly corresponds to TRBD1 (5 bases). The CDR3 consists of 16 residues. V gave up 1 base and J gave up 0 bases, with 12 bases separating them. The V gene's germline CDR1 is MGHRA and CDR2 YSYEKL. The CDR3 reads CASSQVGDYTNYGYTF. The CDR3 DNA reads as TGCGCCAGCAGCCAAGTGGGGGACTATACTAACTATGGCTACACCTTC.

V usage is TRBV7-2 and J usage is TRBJ1-2; TRBD1 is a possible D gene (5 bases). V was shortened by 5 bases and J by 4 bases, with 20 bases between the two germline ends. Germline-derived CDR1 and CDR2 are SGHTA and FQGNSA. The CDR3 sequence is 16 residues long. Here the CDR3 DNA reads TGTGCCAGCAGCGGAGGAAGGGCCCAGGGAGGCTATGGCTACACCTTC. Amino acids: CASSGGRAQGGYGYTF.

The J gene is TRBJ1-5, the V gene TRBV7-9; D gene uncertain. V lost 5 bases and J lost 4, with 15 bases in between. CDR3 size: 15 residues. Germline V gives CDR1 SEHNR, CDR2 FQNEAQ (reference sequence). The CDR3 coding sequence is TGTGCCAGCAGCCTGGCAGGTGTCCTTAATCAGCCCCAGCATTTT. Translated, it gives CASSLAGVLNQPQHF.

The chain joins TRBV29-1 to TRBJ1-2; maybe TRBD1 (5 bases). Germline V gene sequence: CDR1 SQVTM, CDR2 ANQGSEA. Trimming pared 4 bases from V and 4 bases from J, leaving 7 bases between. The CDR3 consists of 11 residues. In DNA form, the CDR3 reads TGCAGCGTTGGGGACTTCTATGGCTACACCTTC. Its protein is CSVGDFYGYTF.

The rearrangement uses TRBV4-3 and TRBJ1-4; D is unclear. The ends were cut back, 2 bases at V and 0 bases at J, with 10 bases in the middle. CDR1 and CDR2 (germline): LGHNA, YSLEER. The CDR3 runs to 16 residues. The CDR3, as DNA: TGCGCCAGCAGCCAACGGTTAAGCTCAACTAATGAAAAACTGTTTTTT. This codes for CASSQRLSSTNEKLFF.

The CDR3 sequence: CSVAGREETQYF. The CDR3 DNA follows: TGCAGCGTTGCCGGGCGGGAGGAGACCCAGTACTTC. The gene calls are TRBV29-1 and TRBJ2-5; TRBD2 agrees at 7 bases. V dropped 4 bases and J dropped 5; count of bases not matched to a gene: 4. The germline CDR1 and CDR2 sequences are SQVTM and ANQGSEA. The CDR3 loop spans 12 amino acids.

The chain uses TRBV5-1 and TRBJ2-1, with D unclear. Per germline, CDR1 SGHRS and CDR2 YFSETQ. CDR3 length equals 12 residues. V shed 4 bases and J shed 12 bases, with 14 bases lying between them. The CDR3 protein is CASSPLNQLQFF. Written as DNA, the CDR3 is TGCGCCAGCAGCCCGCTTAACCAGTTGCAGTTCTTC.

V and J are TRBV10-2 and TRBJ1-5; maybe TRBD1 (6 bases). V lost 11 bases, J lost 6 bases, and 20 bases lay in between. The CDR3 totals 14 residues. Germline CDR1 reads WSHSY; CDR2 reads SAAADI. CDR3 sequence reads: CACQQGLQPQPQHF. In DNA, the CDR3 is TGCGCCTGCCAACAGGGACTACAACCTCAGCCCCAGCATTTT.

This chain connects TRBV4-3 to TRBJ2-2, with TRBD1 matching 8 bases. The junction had 4 bases not matched to a gene; V was cut back by 0 bases and J by 4 bases. Germline CDR1 reads LGHNA; CDR2 reads YSLEER. This CDR3 contains 16 residues. CDR3 in DNA: TGCGCCAGCAGCCAAGAGGACAGGGTTCGCACCGGGGAGCTGTTTTTT. This sequence encodes CASSQEDRVRTGELFF.

This chain's CDR3 is CASSFRDRGDSEAFF. CDR3 sequence (DNA): TGTGCCAGCAGCTTCCGGGACAGGGGCGATAGTGAAGCTTTCTTT. The chain combines TRBV7-9 with TRBJ1-1; TRBD1 agrees at 10 bases. From germline, CDR1 is SEHNR and CDR2 FQNEAQ (reference sequence). With 3 bases clipped from V and 7 bases from J, the junction kept 8 bases outside the gene matches. This CDR3 contains 15 residues.

V is TRBV11-1 and J is TRBJ2-5; D ambiguous. Per the germline V gene, CDR1 is SGHAT and CDR2 is FQDESV (reference sequence). The CDR3 runs 14 residues. Trimming shortened V by 5 bases and J by 0 bases, and 10 bases separated the two germline ends. Here the CDR3 reads CASSPNGYQETQYF. The CDR3 DNA follows: TGTGCCAGCAGCCCCAACGGGTACCAAGAGACCCAGTACTTC.

This chain joins TRBV7-8 and TRBJ2-1, with 12 bases lining up with TRBD2. J gave up 6 bases and V 5 bases, and 8 bases lay outside the gene matches. Germline V gene lookup returns CDR1 SGHVS and CDR2 FQNEAQ. The CDR3 extends over 16 amino acids. The CDR3 here is CASSTRLAGESNEQFF. CDR3 sequence (DNA): TGTGCCAGCAGCACTCGACTAGCGGGAGAATCCAATGAGCAGTTCTTC.

The chain's CDR3 is CASRASGTNEKLFF. As DNA, the CDR3 is TGTGCCAGCAGGGCCAGTGGAACTAATGAAAAACTGTTTTTT. The chain has TRBV7-9 and TRBJ1-4; D unresolved. V was shortened by 6 bases and J by 1 base, with 9 bases between the two germline ends. CDR1 and CDR2 (germline): SEHNR, FQNEAQ (reference sequence). This CDR3 comprises 14 residues.

The CDR3 sequence is CAWSLGLAGIYEQYF. CDR3 coding DNA: TGTGCCTGGAGTCTCGGACTAGCGGGGATCTACGAGCAGTACTTC. V and J are TRBV30 and TRBJ2-7; TRBD2 aligns across 12 bases. V was clipped by 2 bases and J by 3 bases; unmatched bases: 5. Germline-derived CDR1 and CDR2 are GTSNPN and SVGIG (reference sequence). The CDR3 extends over 15 amino acids.

This chain uses TRBV27 with TRBJ1-1; 7 bases line up with TRBD1. The CDR3 sequence is 11 residues long. The germline gives CDR1 MNHEY, CDR2 SMNVEV (reference sequence). V trimming: 6 bases; J trimming: 9 bases; junction bases outside the gene matches: 4. CDR3 loop: CASSSGQKAFF. CDR3 DNA: TGTGCCAGCAGCTCGGGACAGAAAGCTTTCTTT.